This TCR beta chain stems from a study of blood T cells in healthy people across ages. Combining a sample-barcoded 5' primer with a J-beta primer mix, a second PCR ran for roughly 7 to 11 cycles. TCRdb itself ran the 5' RACE reads through MiXCR, one entry per CDR3 protein. The sample has more than 1,400,000 distinct CDR3 sequences; around 42% are singletons. This CDR3 is 15 amino acids long. The germline V gene encodes CDR1 ENHRY and CDR2 SYGVKD. V was pared by 0 bases and J by 6 bases, with 14 bases between. Sequenced material: blood. This receptor was identified in a woman aged 18-30 years in good health. The V and J genes are TRBV10-3 and TRBJ1-2; D not resolved. The CDR3 bases are TGTGCCATCAGTGAGTCGGTGCAGGAGTACGATGGCTACACCTTC. Encoded protein: CAISESVQEYDGYTF.